The 15 T cell receptor beta chains presented below share a single source sample, sequenced in a study of blood T cell repertoires in COVID-19. TCRdb's table, derived via immunoSEQ multiplex PCR, lists solely in-frame clones and lacks some. The table lists about 68,000 clones, about 82% of them singletons. The sample was peripheral blood. Receptors were obtained from a man in his fifties or sixties with acute or convalescent COVID-19.

The CDR3 nucleotides read TGTGCCAGCAGACGGACAGCCTCCTACGAGCAGTACTTC. Translating it yields CASRRTASYEQYF. The chain carries TRBV12-3 or TRBV12-4 and TRBJ2-7, with D possibly matching TRBD1 (6 bases). The CDR3 covers 13 residues. V shed 6 bases and J shed 0 bases, with 9 bases lying between them.

This clone occurred once. In DNA form, the CDR3 reads TGTGCCAGCAGTCCCGGGACAGAACAACAGCAGTACTTC. This sequence encodes CASSPGTEQQQYF. This sequence joins TRBV6-6 and TRBJ2-7; TRBD1 matches at 7 bases. The ends lost 5 bases at V and 8 bases at J; junction bases unmatched: 9. Germline loops: CDR1 MNHNY, CDR2 SVGAGI (reference sequence). CDR3 length: 13 residues.

This clone was seen just once. The V call is TRBV7-6, the J call TRBJ2-7; D possibly corresponds to TRBD2 (6 bases). Trimming took off 6 bases at V and 7 bases at J, with 16 bases between the two ends. The CDR3 spans 13 residues. The germline V gene encodes CDR1 SGHVS and CDR2 FNYEAQ. CDR3 loop: CASSPIGSGEQYF. Written as DNA, the CDR3 is TGTGCCAGCAGTCCCATCGGGAGTGGTGAGCAGTACTTC.

The chain joins TRBV27 to TRBJ2-2, with D possibly matching TRBD2 (6 bases). The CDR3 is 15 residues long. CDR1 and CDR2 (germline): MNHEY, SMNVEV (reference sequence). V lost 7 bases, J lost 1 base, and 13 bases lay in between. CDR3 DNA: TGTGCCAGCAAACTCCCGGGACTGAACACCGGGGAGCTGTTTTTT. Amino acids: CASKLPGLNTGELFF.

This clone was observed a single time. The chain links TRBV6-5 to TRBJ1-2; tentative D call: TRBD1 (6 bases). V dropped 6 bases and J dropped 4 bases, with 18 bases sitting between them. The germline CDR1 and CDR2 sequences are MNHEY and SVGAGI. The CDR3 spans 15 residues. The CDR3 protein is CASSEGGGYGYGYTF. For the CDR3, the DNA is TGTGCCAGCAGCGAGGGGGGGGGCTATGGCTATGGCTACACCTTC.

V and J are TRBV3-1 (or the pseudogene TRBV3-2) and TRBJ1-3, with 9 nucleotides matching TRBD1. Germline V CDR1 and CDR2: LGHDT, YNNKEL (reference sequence). V dropped 1 base and J dropped 4; count of bases not matched to a gene: 2. The length of the CDR3 is 15 residues. The CDR3 loop reads CASSQGQGDGNTIYF. The CDR3 DNA follows: TGTGCCAGCAGCCAAGGACAGGGGGACGGAAACACCATATATTTT.

V usage is TRBV7-2 and J usage is TRBJ1-1; D is undetermined. The V gene lost 2 bases and the J gene lost 2 bases, with 9 bases spanning the gap. This CDR3 region has 14 residues. Per germline, CDR1 SGHTA and CDR2 FQGNSA. CDR3 sequence: CASSLLASNTEAFF. CDR3 sequence (DNA): TGTGCCAGCAGCTTATTAGCTTCCAACACTGAAGCTTTCTTT.

The CDR3 is CASSFAGRNTEAFF. The CDR3 DNA is TGTGCCAGCAGCTTCGCGGGACGGAACACTGAAGCTTTCTTT. The rearrangement links TRBV5-8 to TRBJ1-1; tentative D call: TRBD1 (5 bases). The CDR3 totals 14 residues. Trimming removed 2 bases from V and 1 base from J, with 9 bases in between. Per germline, CDR1 SGHTS and CDR2 YDEGEE.

This rearrangement joins TRBV5-1 to TRBJ1-1; 7 bases map to TRBD1. With V trimmed by 4 bases and J by 1 base, 4 bases remained unmatched. CDR3 length: 14 amino acids. CDR1 is SGHRS, CDR2 YFSETQ, per germline. CDR3 loop: CASSIGQENTEAFF. The CDR3 bases are TGCGCCAGCAGCATAGGACAGGAGAACACTGAAGCTTTCTTT.

This clone was counted only a few times. Here the CDR3 reads CASSTRQGWGTEAFF. CDR3 bases: TGTGCCAGCAGCACAAGACAGGGTTGGGGCACTGAAGCTTTCTTT. V usage is TRBV7-8 and J usage is TRBJ1-1; 7 nucleotides match TRBD1. This CDR3 is built from 15 residues. Germline loops: CDR1 SGHVS, CDR2 FQNEAQ. V dropped 5 bases and J dropped 4; count of bases not matched to a gene: 10.

The DNA for the CDR3 is TGCAGTATAGGGGGGGCCCCCTACGAGCAGTACTTC. Translated, it gives CSIGGAPYEQYF. The V gene is TRBV29-1, the J gene TRBJ2-7; tentatively, D is TRBD2 (7 bases). In germline, CDR1 is SQVTM, CDR2 ANQGSEA. There are 12 residues in the CDR3.

The chain uses TRBV9 and TRBJ2-3; TRBD1 might be the D (6 bases). This CDR3 is 15 amino acids long. Trimming cost V 4 bases and J 3 bases, with 15 bases left between them. Germline CDR1 and CDR2: SGDLS and YYNGEE. CDR3 in DNA: TGTGCCAGCAGCTGGGGGACAACGAGGACAGATACGCAGTATTTT. Its translation is CASSWGTTRTDTQYF.

The gene calls are TRBV6-6 and TRBJ1-6; D gene ambiguous. Germline V gene sequence: CDR1 MNHNY, CDR2 SVGAGI (reference sequence). The V end lost 2 bases, the J end lost 3 bases, and 11 bases lay between the germline ends. There are 16 residues in the CDR3. The CDR3 region is CASSYGQTIYNSPLHF. DNA of the CDR3: TGTGCCAGCAGTTACGGGCAGACCATCTATAATTCACCCCTCCACTTT.

The chain has TRBV5-6 and TRBJ1-5, with 9 bases identical to TRBD1. Germline V CDR1 and CDR2: SGHDT, YYEEEE. The CDR3 runs to 18 residues. V shed 3 bases and J 0 bases; nucleotides not matched to a gene: 10. This chain's CDR3 is CASSSLQGALHSNQPQHF. The CDR3 DNA is TGTGCCAGCAGCTCTTTACAGGGGGCCCTCCATAGCAATCAGCCCCAGCATTTT.

This chain joins TRBV7-3 and TRBJ1-2, with 9 bases that match TRBD1. The CDR3 length is 14 residues. Unmatched junction bases numbered 7, after V lost 5 bases and J lost 6 bases. Germline assignment: CDR1 SGHTA and CDR2 FQGTGA. The CDR3 nucleotides are TGTGCCAGCAGCAACCCCGGGACAGGGCATGGCTACACCTTC. It yields the protein CASSNPGTGHGYTF.